This TCR beta chain is drawn from a study of blood T cell repertoires in COVID-19. Study-level information: Sample material is recorded as cDNA or gDNA derived from T cells, B-cell-depleted T cells, or PBMCs.

Study processing details: It was from reference gene primer amplification that nucleated cell counts were estimated. Some clones are missing from TCRdb's copy, which holds only in-frame ones; the method was immunoSEQ multiplex PCR. The DNA gave D and trimming, while V, J and clone size come from that table. The profile shows about 320,000 clones, 90% to 95% of them singletons. Individuals aged roughly 18 to 95 years were recruited from around 22 US areas. Each exposed participant met a COVID-19 case in the 2 weeks preceding study entry. Germline CDR1 reads MNHEY; CDR2 reads SMNVEV (reference sequence). This CDR3 spans 18 amino acids. The V and J ends lost 1 base and 2 bases respectively, with 19 bases between them.

The chain couples TRBV27 to TRBJ2-3, with D possibly TRBD1 on 5 matching bases. The TCR was taken from a woman in her 30s who had been exposed to COVID-19. The sequencing sample was made of PBMCs or T cells enriched from blood (not recorded which). In DNA, the CDR3 is TGTGCCAGCAGTTTATATCCCATTGCCTCAGGGAACACAGATACGCAGTATTTT. Translating gives CASSLYPIASGNTDTQYF.